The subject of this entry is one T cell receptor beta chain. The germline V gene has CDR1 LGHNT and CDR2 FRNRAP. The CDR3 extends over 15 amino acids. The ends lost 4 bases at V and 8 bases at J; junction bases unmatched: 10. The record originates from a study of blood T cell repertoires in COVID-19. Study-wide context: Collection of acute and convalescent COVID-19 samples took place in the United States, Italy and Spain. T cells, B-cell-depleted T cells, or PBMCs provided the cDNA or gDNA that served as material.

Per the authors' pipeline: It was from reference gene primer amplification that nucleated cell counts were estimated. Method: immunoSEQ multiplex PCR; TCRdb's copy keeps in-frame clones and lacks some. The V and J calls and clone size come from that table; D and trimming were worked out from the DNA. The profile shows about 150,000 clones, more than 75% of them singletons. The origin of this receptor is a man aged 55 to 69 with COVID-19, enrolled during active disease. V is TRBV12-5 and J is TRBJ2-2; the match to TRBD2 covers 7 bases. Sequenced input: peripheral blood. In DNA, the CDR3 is TGTGCTAGTGGTTACGTGGGACTATCTTTGGGGGAGCTGTTTTTT. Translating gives CASGYVGLSLGELFF. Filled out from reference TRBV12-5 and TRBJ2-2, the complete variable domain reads DARVTQTPRHKVTEMGQEVTMRCQPILGHNTVFWYRQTMMQGLELLAYFRNRAPLDDSGMPKDRFSAEMPDATLATLKIQPSEPRDSAVYFCASGYVGLSLGELFFGEGSRLTVL.